The 12 T cell receptor beta chains listed next were all sequenced from one sample in a study of cytomegalovirus exposure and HLA in healthy donors. 60 Vbeta and 13 Jbeta primers were used in PCR. Sequencing used immunoSEQ multiplex PCR; TCRdb keeps in-frame clones, though not all of them. In all, the sample yields 200,000 or so clones. The sequenced material came from PBMCs. These receptors were obtained from a boy younger than 18 in good health and CMV-seronegative.

The chain's CDR3 is CSVEVDSYSYEQYF. The CDR3, as DNA: TGCAGCGTTGAAGTTGACAGCTACTCCTACGAGCAGTACTTC. The V call is TRBV29-1, the J call TRBJ2-7, with D perhaps TRBD1 (5 bases). The CDR3 spans 14 residues. Germline V gene data show CDR1 as SQVTM and CDR2 as ANQGSEA. Trimming stripped 1 base from V and 0 bases from J, with 10 bases between.

CDR3 nucleotides: TGTGCCAGCAGCTTAAATCCGAGCCCCCAAGAGGGCTACACCTTC. Its translation is CASSLNPSPQEGYTF. The chain uses TRBV7-3 and TRBJ1-2, with D hard to call. This CDR3 has 15 residues. V was cut by 1 base and J by 8 bases, with 17 bases left in between. Germline V gene sequence: CDR1 SGHTA, CDR2 FQGTGA.

The CDR3 protein is CATSKPQGGINSPLHF. CDR3 sequence (DNA): TGTGCCACCAGCAAACCACAGGGGGGGATTAATTCACCCCTCCACTTT. The V call is TRBV15, the J call TRBJ1-6, with 8 positions matching TRBD1. With V trimmed by 4 bases and J by 6 bases, 8 bases remained unmatched. The CDR3 has 16 residues. The germline CDR1 and CDR2 sequences are LNHNV and YYDKDF (reference sequence).

The chain recombines TRBV4-2 with TRBJ2-1; possibly TRBD2 for D (7 bases). This CDR3 region has 17 residues. CDR1 and CDR2 from the germline V gene are LGHNA and YNFKEQ. Trimming shortened V by 0 bases and J by 4 bases, and 16 bases separated the two germline ends. CDR3 amino acids: CASSQDGEGGPYNEQFF. CDR3 DNA: TGTGCCAGCAGCCAAGATGGGGAGGGGGGGCCTTACAATGAGCAGTTCTTC.

The J gene is TRBJ2-2, the V gene TRBV4-1; D gene ambiguous. The CDR3 has 11 residues. The ends were cut back, 2 bases at V and 8 bases at J, with 3 bases in the middle. Germline V lookup: CDR1 MGHRA, CDR2 YSYEKL. CDR3 in DNA: TGCGCCAGCAGCCAACATGGGGAGCTGTTTTTT. This encodes CASSQHGELFF.

V is TRBV18 and J is TRBJ1-2; D ambiguous. CDR1 and CDR2 (germline): KGHSH, LQKENI. CDR3 length equals 15 residues. Trimming took 2 bases from V and 3 from J, leaving 13 bases between them. CDR3 sequence reads: CASSPGAPEYYGYTF. The DNA of the CDR3 is TGTGCCAGCTCACCAGGAGCGCCGGAGTACTATGGCTACACCTTC.

The CDR3, as DNA: TGTGCCAGCTCAATGGACAGGGAAAGCACTGAAGCTTTCTTT. The encoded protein is CASSMDRESTEAFF. This chain joins TRBV18 and TRBJ1-1; the match to TRBD1 covers 8 bases. The CDR3 sequence is 14 residues long. Trimming removed 5 bases from V and 4 bases from J; junction bases left unmatched: 6. CDR1 and CDR2 from the germline V gene are KGHSH and LQKENI.

CDR3 in amino acids: CASRTGASNYGYTF. The DNA of the CDR3 is TGTGCCAGCAGAACAGGGGCATCTAACTATGGCTACACCTTC. This rearrangement joins TRBV28 to TRBJ1-2, with 7 bases matching TRBD1. Trimming removed 6 bases from V and 0 bases from J; junction bases left unmatched: 4. The germline gives CDR1 MDHEN, CDR2 SYDVKM. This CDR3 spans 14 amino acids.

Comments on this clone: At the DNA level, this CDR3 is encoded by other sequences in the same sample as well. The chain uses TRBV5-1 and TRBJ1-4; weak D call: TRBD1 (5 bases). Per germline, CDR1 SGHRS and CDR2 YFSETQ. The CDR3 is 14 amino acids. Trimming cost V 4 bases and J 0 bases, with 7 bases left between them. The CDR3 is CASSPTATNEKLFF. CDR3 nucleotide sequence: TGCGCCAGCAGCCCGACAGCAACTAATGAAAAACTGTTTTTT.

This chain joins TRBV11-3 and TRBJ2-1; 9 bases map to TRBD2. The length of the CDR3 is 14 residues. V lost 3 bases, J lost 7 bases, and 4 bases stayed unmatched. Looked up from germline, CDR1 is SGHNT and CDR2 is YENEEA. CDR3 nucleotides: TGTGCCAGCAGCTTTGCGGGGGGGCCGAATGAGCAGTTCTTC. It codes for CASSFAGGPNEQFF. Based on the CDR3 plus reference TRBV11-3 and TRBJ2-1, the full variable domain is EAGVVQSPRYKIIEKKQPVAFWCNPISGHNTLYWYLQNLGQGPELLIRYENEEAVDDSQLPKDRFSAERLKGVDSTLKIQPAELGDSAVYLCASSFAGGPNEQFFGPGTRLTVL.

V usage is TRBV19 and J usage is TRBJ1-5; no clear D gene. The CDR3 length is 15 residues. V was clipped by 7 bases and J by 5 bases, with 18 bases between them. From germline, CDR1 is LNHDA and CDR2 SQIVND (reference sequence). DNA for the CDR3: TGTGCCAGTACCTCAACCACCAGTCTAGATCAGCCCCAGCATTTT. It encodes CASTSTTSLDQPQHF. The whole variable domain, filled in from reference TRBV19 and TRBJ1-5, reads DGGITQSPKYLFRKEGQNVTLSCEQNLNHDAMYWYRQDPGQGLRLIYYSQIVNDFQKGDIAEGYSVSREKKESFPLTVTSAQKNPTAFYLCASTSTTSLDQPQHFGDGTRLSIL.

V gene TRBV6-5 combines with J gene TRBJ1-1; 10 nucleotides match TRBD1. With 2 bases clipped from V and 0 bases from J, the junction kept 3 bases outside the gene matches. Germline lookup yields CDR1 MNHEY and CDR2 SVGAGI. The CDR3 runs to 16 residues. The CDR3 spells CASSYDRGRMNTEAFF. The CDR3 region has the DNA TGTGCCAGCAGTTACGACAGGGGGCGAATGAACACTGAAGCTTTCTTT.